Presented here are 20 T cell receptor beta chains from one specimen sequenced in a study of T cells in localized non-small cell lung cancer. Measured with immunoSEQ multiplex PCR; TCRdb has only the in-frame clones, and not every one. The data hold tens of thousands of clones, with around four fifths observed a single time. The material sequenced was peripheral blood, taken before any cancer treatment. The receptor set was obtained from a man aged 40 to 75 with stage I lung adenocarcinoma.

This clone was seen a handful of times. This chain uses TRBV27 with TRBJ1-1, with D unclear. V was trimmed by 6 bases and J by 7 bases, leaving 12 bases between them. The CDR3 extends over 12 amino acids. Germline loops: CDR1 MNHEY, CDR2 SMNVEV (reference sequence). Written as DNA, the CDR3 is TGTGCCAGCAGGGCCGATTGGGGTGAAGCTTTCTTT. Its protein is CASRADWGEAFF.

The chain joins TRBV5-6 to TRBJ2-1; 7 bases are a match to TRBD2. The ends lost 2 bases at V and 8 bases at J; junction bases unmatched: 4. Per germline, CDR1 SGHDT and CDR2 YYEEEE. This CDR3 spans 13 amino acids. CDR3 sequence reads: CASSFRLAYEQFF. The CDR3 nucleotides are TGTGCCAGCAGCTTCCGACTAGCCTATGAGCAGTTCTTC.

The CDR3 DNA is TGTGCCAGCAGCTCGGGACCGGGAGCCGGGGAGCTGTTTTTT. Translating it yields CASSSGPGAGELFF. V gene TRBV5-6 combines with J gene TRBJ2-2; D is possibly TRBD2 (6 bases). From germline, CDR1 is SGHDT and CDR2 YYEEEE. The CDR3 runs to 14 residues. Trimming left V 3 bases short and J 6 bases short, with 12 bases between.

CDR3 protein: CASRIPGREETQYF. For the CDR3, the DNA is TGTGCCAGTAGGATACCGGGGCGGGAAGAGACCCAGTACTTC. This chain uses TRBV19 with TRBJ2-5, with D perhaps TRBD1 or TRBD2 (5 bases each). V gave up 6 bases and J gave up 3 bases, with 14 bases separating them. The CDR3 totals 14 residues. Germline values: CDR1 LNHDA, CDR2 SQIVND (reference sequence).

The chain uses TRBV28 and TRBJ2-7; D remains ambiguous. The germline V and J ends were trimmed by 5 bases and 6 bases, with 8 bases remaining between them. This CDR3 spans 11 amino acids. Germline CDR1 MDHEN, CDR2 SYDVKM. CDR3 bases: TGTGCCAGCAGTCTCCCGCCCGAGCAGTACTTC. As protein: CASSLPPEQYF.

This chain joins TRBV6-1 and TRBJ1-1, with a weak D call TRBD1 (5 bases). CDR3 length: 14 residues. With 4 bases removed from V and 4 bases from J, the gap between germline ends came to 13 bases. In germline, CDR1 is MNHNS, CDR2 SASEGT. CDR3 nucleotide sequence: TGTGCCAGCAGTGTCCCTGGGACGCTCACTGAAGCTTTCTTT. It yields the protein CASSVPGTLTEAFF.

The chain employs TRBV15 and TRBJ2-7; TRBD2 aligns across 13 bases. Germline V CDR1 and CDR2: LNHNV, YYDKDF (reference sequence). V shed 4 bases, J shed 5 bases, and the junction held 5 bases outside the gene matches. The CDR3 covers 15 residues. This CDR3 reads CATSNGLAGDHEQYF. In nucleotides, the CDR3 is TGTGCCACCAGCAATGGACTAGCGGGAGATCACGAGCAGTACTTC. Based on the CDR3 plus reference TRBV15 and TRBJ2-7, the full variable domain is DAMVIQNPRYQVTQFGKPVTLSCSQTLNHNVMYWYQQKSSQAPKLLFHYYDKDFNNEADTPDNFQSRRPNTSFCFLDIRSPGLGDTAMYLCATSNGLAGDHEQYFGPGTRLTVT.

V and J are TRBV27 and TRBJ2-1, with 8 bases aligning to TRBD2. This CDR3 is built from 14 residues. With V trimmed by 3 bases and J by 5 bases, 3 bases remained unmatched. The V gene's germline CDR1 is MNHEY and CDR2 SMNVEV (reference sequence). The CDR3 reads CASSFIGRDNEQFF. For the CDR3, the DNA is TGTGCCAGCAGTTTTATCGGGAGGGACAATGAGCAGTTCTTC.

The DNA of the CDR3 is TGTGCCAGCAGTGCCGGGGACAATGAGCAGTTCTTC. Its translation is CASSAGDNEQFF. The rearrangement joins TRBV25-1 to TRBJ2-1, with a possible D match to TRBD2 (5 bases). Trimming pared 4 bases from V and 5 bases from J, leaving 6 bases between. The CDR3 runs 12 residues. The germline V gene encodes CDR1 MGHDK and CDR2 SYGVNS.

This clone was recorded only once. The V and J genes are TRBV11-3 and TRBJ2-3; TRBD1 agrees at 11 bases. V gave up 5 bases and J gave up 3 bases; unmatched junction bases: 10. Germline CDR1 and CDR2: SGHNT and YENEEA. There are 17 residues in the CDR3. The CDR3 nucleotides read TGTGCCAGCAGCCAAGGGACAGGGGGGTTTAGGACAGATACGCAGTATTTT. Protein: CASSQGTGGFRTDTQYF.

The CDR3 protein is CASRTGENYEQYF. Written as DNA, the CDR3 is TGCGCCAGCAGGACAGGGGAGAATTACGAGCAGTACTTC. This chain connects TRBV10-1 to TRBJ2-7, with 8 bases matching TRBD1. CDR3 length: 13 residues. Germline lookup yields CDR1 WNHNN and CDR2 SYGVQD (reference sequence). The V segment lost 6 bases and the J segment 4 bases; nucleotides outside the gene matches: 5.

CDR3 protein: CASSPRRRAGETQYF. For the CDR3, the DNA is TGTGCCAGCAGCCCACGTCGGCGTGCGGGAGAGACCCAGTACTTC. The V call is TRBV7-9, the J call TRBJ2-5, with D maybe TRBD2 (5 bases). CDR3 length: 15 amino acids. CDR1 and CDR2 from the germline V gene are SEHNR and FQNEAQ (reference sequence). The germline V and J ends were trimmed by 5 bases and 4 bases, with 17 bases remaining between them.

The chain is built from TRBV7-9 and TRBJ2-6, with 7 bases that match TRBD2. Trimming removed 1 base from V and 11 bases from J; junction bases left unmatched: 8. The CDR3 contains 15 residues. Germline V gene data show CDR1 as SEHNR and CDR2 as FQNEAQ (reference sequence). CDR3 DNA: TGTGCCAGCAGCTTAGAGCGGGGATGGGGAGACGTCCTGACTTTC. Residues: CASSLERGWGDVLTF.

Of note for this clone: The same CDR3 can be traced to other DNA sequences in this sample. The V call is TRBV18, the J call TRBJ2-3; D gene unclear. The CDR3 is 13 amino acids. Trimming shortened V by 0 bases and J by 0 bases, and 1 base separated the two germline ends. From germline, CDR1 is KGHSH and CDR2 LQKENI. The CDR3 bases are TGTGCCAGCTCACCACCGAGCACAGATACGCAGTATTTT. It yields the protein CASSPPSTDTQYF.

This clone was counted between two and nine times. The CDR3, as DNA: TGCGCCAGCAGCCAAGAATCGAGAAGGAACACTGAAGCTTTCTTT. Protein: CASSQESRRNTEAFF. This chain connects TRBV4-3 to TRBJ1-1; D remains ambiguous. CDR1 and CDR2 from the germline V gene are LGHNA and YSLEER. V was pared by 0 bases and J by 1 base, with 9 bases between. The CDR3 runs 15 residues.

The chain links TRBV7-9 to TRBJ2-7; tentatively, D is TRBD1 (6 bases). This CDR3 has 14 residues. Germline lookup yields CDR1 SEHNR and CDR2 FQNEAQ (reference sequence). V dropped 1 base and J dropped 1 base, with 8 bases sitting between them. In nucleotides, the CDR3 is TGTGCCAGCAGCTTAGTGGGGGCTTCCTACGAGCAGTACTTC. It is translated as CASSLVGASYEQYF.

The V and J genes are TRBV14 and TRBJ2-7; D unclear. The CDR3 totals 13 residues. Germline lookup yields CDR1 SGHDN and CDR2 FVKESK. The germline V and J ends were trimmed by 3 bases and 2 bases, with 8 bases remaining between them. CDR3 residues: CASSQGRAYEQYF. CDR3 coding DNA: TGTGCCAGCAGCCAGGGCCGAGCCTACGAGCAGTACTTC.

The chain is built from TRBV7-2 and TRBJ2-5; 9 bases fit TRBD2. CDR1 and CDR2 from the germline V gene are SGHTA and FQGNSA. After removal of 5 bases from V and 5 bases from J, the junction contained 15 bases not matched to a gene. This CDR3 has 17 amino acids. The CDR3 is CASSPRGSGGRMETQYF. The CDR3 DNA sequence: TGTGCCAGCAGCCCCCGTGGGAGCGGGGGGAGGATGGAGACCCAGTACTTC.

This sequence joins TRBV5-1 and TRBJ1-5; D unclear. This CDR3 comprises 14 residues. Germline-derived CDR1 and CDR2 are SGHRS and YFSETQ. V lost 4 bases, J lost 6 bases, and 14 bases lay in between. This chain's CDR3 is CASSLTAQSQPQHF. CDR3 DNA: TGCGCCAGCAGCCTCACAGCTCAAAGTCAGCCCCAGCATTTT.

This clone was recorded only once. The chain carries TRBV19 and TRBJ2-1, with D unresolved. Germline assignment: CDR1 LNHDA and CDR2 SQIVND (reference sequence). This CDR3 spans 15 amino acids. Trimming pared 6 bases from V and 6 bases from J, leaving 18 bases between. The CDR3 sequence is CASRISGPGVNEQFF. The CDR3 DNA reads TGTGCCAGTAGGATATCCGGACCGGGTGTCAATGAGCAGTTCTTC. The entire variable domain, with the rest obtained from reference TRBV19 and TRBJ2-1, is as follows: DGGITQSPKYLFRKEGQNVTLSCEQNLNHDAMYWYRQDPGQGLRLIYYSQIVNDFQKGDIAEGYSVSREKKESFPLTVTSAQKNPTAFYLCASRISGPGVNEQFFGPGTRLTVL.